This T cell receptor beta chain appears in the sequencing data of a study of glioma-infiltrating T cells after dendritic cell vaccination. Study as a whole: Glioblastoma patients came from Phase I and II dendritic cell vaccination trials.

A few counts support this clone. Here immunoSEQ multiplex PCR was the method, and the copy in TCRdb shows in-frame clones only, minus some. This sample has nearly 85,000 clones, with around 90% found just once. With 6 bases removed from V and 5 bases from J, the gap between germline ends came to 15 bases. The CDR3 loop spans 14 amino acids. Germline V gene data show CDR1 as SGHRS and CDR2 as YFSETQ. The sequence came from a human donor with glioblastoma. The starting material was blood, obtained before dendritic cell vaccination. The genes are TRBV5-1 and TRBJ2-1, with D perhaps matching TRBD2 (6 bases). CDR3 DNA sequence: TGCGCCAGCAACTGGGGGACTCCTAACAATGAGCAGTTCTTC. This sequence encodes CASNWGTPNNEQFF.